This T cell receptor beta chain was obtained from a study of identical twins. This CDR3 comprises 15 residues. V was trimmed by 1 base and J by 7 bases, leaving 18 bases between them. Germline V gene lookup returns CDR1 SGHDT and CDR2 YYEEEE. TCRdb fed the 5' RACE reads into MiXCR, producing one record per CDR3 protein. This sample yields approximately 500,000 distinct CDR3 sequences, of which 13% to 15% are seen a single time; about 0.47% belongs to the top ten. Another study also made use of these data, one on yellow fever vaccine responses in identical twins.

The specimen sequenced was CD4+ T cells sorted from blood. This clonotype was sampled from a woman aged 18-29 years in good health. This chain uses TRBV5-6 with TRBJ2-7, with D perhaps TRBD2 (6 bases). This chain's CDR3 is CASSLRGGGFWEQYF. CDR3 in DNA: TGTGCCAGCAGCTTGAGGGGTGGGGGGTTTTGGGAGCAGTACTTC.